This T cell receptor beta chain was recorded in a study of cytomegalovirus exposure and HLA in healthy donors. General observations from the study: Whilst most TCR sequences proved rare, a subset of public TCRs occurred across many donors.

Data came from immunoSEQ multiplex PCR; TCRdb stores just in-frame clones and leaves some out. This table holds about 79,000 clones, under 95% found once. After removal of 7 bases from V and 4 bases from J, the junction contained 3 bases not matched to a gene. The V gene's germline CDR1 is MNHNS and CDR2 SASEGT. CDR3 length equals 13 residues. With respect to this clone: Its antigen is not known.

The V gene is TRBV6-1, the J gene TRBJ1-5; 8 nucleotides align to TRBD1. Sequences were obtained from PBMCs. The TCR comes from a woman aged 25-40 years in good health and CMV-seronegative. The CDR3 spells CASKGQGNQPQHF. In DNA form, the CDR3 reads TGTGCCAGCAAAGGACAGGGTAATCAGCCCCAGCATTTT.